Included here is one T cell receptor (beta chain) sequence, with context. The record originates from a study of blood T cell repertoires in COVID-19. Study summary: Donors in the United States, Italy and Spain gave samples during acute or convalescent COVID-19.

In germline, CDR1 is SNHLY, CDR2 FYNNEI. Germline trimming cut 6 bases from V and 3 bases from J; bases unmatched to any gene: 3. This CDR3 has 14 residues. Here immunoSEQ multiplex PCR was the method, and the copy in TCRdb shows in-frame clones only, minus some. The sample consists of 200,000 to 250,000 clones, 70% to 90% of them appearing once. This receptor was obtained from a man aged 25 to 40 who had recovered from COVID-19. Sequences were obtained from PBMCs or T cells enriched from blood (not recorded which). V usage is TRBV2 and J usage is TRBJ1-4, with 8 bases aligning to TRBD1. CDR3 DNA sequence: TGTGCCAGCAGAGCGACAGGGGCTAATGAAAAACTGTTTTTT. Translated: CASRATGANEKLFF.